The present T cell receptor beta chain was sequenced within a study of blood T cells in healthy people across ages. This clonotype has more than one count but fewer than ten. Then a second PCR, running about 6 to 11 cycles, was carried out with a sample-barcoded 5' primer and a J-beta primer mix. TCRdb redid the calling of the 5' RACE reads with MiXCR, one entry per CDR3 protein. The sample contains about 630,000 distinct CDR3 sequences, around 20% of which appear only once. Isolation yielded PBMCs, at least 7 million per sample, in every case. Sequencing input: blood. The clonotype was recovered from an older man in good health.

The CDR3 DNA follows: TGTGCCAGCAGCGTAGATGTCCTCCCGTACGAGCAGTACTTC. Translated: CASSVDVLPYEQYF. The J gene is TRBJ2-5, the V gene TRBV9; D unclear. TRBJ2-7 explains the end of the DNA better; the J call may be wrong. Germline V gene data show CDR1 as SGDLS and CDR2 as YYNGEE. The CDR3 loop spans 14 amino acids.